The rows below give T cell receptor beta chains drawn from one sample of a study of cytomegalovirus exposure and HLA in healthy donors. Sequencing was performed with immunoSEQ multiplex PCR; in TCRdb, only in-frame clones are kept and a portion is missing. The sample yields about 150,000 clones, approximately 79% seen once. Sequencing was carried out using PBMCs. These TCRs come from a woman between 35 and 50 years old in good health and CMV-seropositive. CDR3s include the opening cysteine and the closing phenylalanine or tryptophan. Each record gives: J gene, clone size, D gene, V gene, CDR3 protein, CDR3 DNA. A D gene is named only where the DNA matches it firmly. Size is omitted from some rows. Given values are once, few, many or a class for expanded clones.

J gene: TRBJ1-2
clone size: -
D gene: -
V gene: TRBV10-3
CDR3 protein: CASKEGFNYGYTF
CDR3 DNA: TGTGCCAGCAAAGAGGGATTTAACTATGGCTACACCTTC

J gene: TRBJ2-7
clone size: -
D gene: -
V gene: TRBV13
CDR3 protein: CASSRGSEQYF
CDR3 DNA: TGTGCCAGCAGCCGCGGATCCGAGCAGTACTTC

J gene: TRBJ1-1
clone size: -
D gene: -
V gene: TRBV9
CDR3 protein: CASSGGGLNTEAFF
CDR3 DNA: TGTGCCAGCAGCGGGGGGGGGCTAAACACTGAAGCTTTCTTT

J gene: TRBJ2-6
clone size: -
D gene: TRBD1
V gene: TRBV30
CDR3 protein: CAGTGAGANVLTF
CDR3 DNA: TGTGCCGGGACAGGGGCTGGGGCCAACGTCCTGACTTTC

J gene: TRBJ2-6
clone size: -
D gene: -
V gene: TRBV28
CDR3 protein: CASSAPGSGANVLTF
CDR3 DNA: TGTGCCAGCTCGGCGCCAGGGTCTGGGGCCAACGTCCTGACTTTC

J gene: TRBJ2-7
clone size: -
D gene: TRBD2
V gene: TRBV5-1
CDR3 protein: CASSLWLAGATSYEQYF
CDR3 DNA: TGCGCCAGCAGCTTATGGCTAGCGGGGGCCACTTCCTACGAGCAGTACTTC

J gene: TRBJ1-1
clone size: few
D gene: TRBD1
V gene: TRBV11-2
CDR3 protein: CASRRTGSNFFTEAFF
CDR3 DNA: TGTGCCAGCAGACGGACAGGGAGCAACTTCTTCACTGAAGCTTTCTTT

J gene: TRBJ2-1
clone size: -
D gene: TRBD2
V gene: TRBV5-1
CDR3 protein: CASSLAGGGYNEQFF
CDR3 DNA: TGCGCCAGCAGCTTGGCCGGGGGGGGCTACAATGAGCAGTTCTTC

J gene: TRBJ1-5
clone size: -
D gene: -
V gene: TRBV6-5
CDR3 protein: CVSREGASNQPQHF
CDR3 DNA: TGTGTCAGTAGGGAGGGTGCAAGCAATCAGCCCCAGCATTTT

J gene: TRBJ2-3
clone size: -
D gene: TRBD1
V gene: TRBV6-1
CDR3 protein: CASSAGQGAADTQYF
CDR3 DNA: TGTGCCAGCAGTGCGGGACAGGGGGCAGCAGATACGCAGTATTTT

J gene: TRBJ1-2
clone size: -
D gene: -
V gene: TRBV7-9
CDR3 protein: CSSSPGLYGYTF
CDR3 DNA: TGTTCCAGCAGCCCGGGACTCTATGGCTACACCTTC

J gene: TRBJ2-6
clone size: -
D gene: -
V gene: TRBV7-9
CDR3 protein: CSSSAESTGLLRANVLTF
CDR3 DNA: TGTTCCAGCAGCGCCGAATCGACAGGATTGCTTAGGGCCAACGTCCTGACTTTC

J gene: TRBJ1-2
clone size: few
D gene: TRBD1
V gene: TRBV6-5
CDR3 protein: CASSRTGTGGRGYTF
CDR3 DNA: TGTGCCAGCAGTCGGACCGGGACAGGGGGCCGGGGCTACACCTTC

J gene: TRBJ1-2
clone size: -
D gene: TRBD1
V gene: TRBV5-4
CDR3 protein: CASSPTGEVGYTF
CDR3 DNA: TGTGCCAGCAGCCCTACAGGGGAGGTTGGCTACACCTTC

J gene: TRBJ2-3
clone size: -
D gene: TRBD2
V gene: TRBV19
CDR3 protein: CASSTLEGRGVYTQYF
CDR3 DNA: TGTGCCAGTAGTACTCTGGAGGGGCGGGGGGTTTATACGCAGTATTTT

J gene: TRBJ2-1
clone size: -
D gene: -
V gene: TRBV7-2
CDR3 protein: CASTSGQGNYNEQFF
CDR3 DNA: TGTGCCAGCACCTCGGGTCAGGGGAACTACAATGAGCAGTTCTTC

J gene: TRBJ2-1
clone size: -
D gene: -
V gene: TRBV4-1
CDR3 protein: CASSQDLGEQFF
CDR3 DNA: TGCGCCAGCAGCCAAGATCTCGGGGAGCAGTTCTTC

J gene: TRBJ1-2
clone size: -
D gene: TRBD1
V gene: TRBV6-6
CDR3 protein: CASSPGTALYGYTF
CDR3 DNA: TGTGCCAGCAGTCCGGGGACAGCCCTCTATGGCTACACCTTC

J gene: TRBJ2-3
clone size: -
D gene: TRBD1
V gene: TRBV7-2
CDR3 protein: CASSPEGQVADTQYF
CDR3 DNA: TGTGCCAGCAGCCCAGAGGGACAGGTGGCAGATACGCAGTATTTT

J gene: TRBJ1-1
clone size: -
D gene: -
V gene: TRBV7-9
CDR3 protein: CSSSQVGASTEAFF
CDR3 DNA: TGTTCCAGCAGCCAGGTGGGGGCGAGCACTGAAGCTTTCTTT

J gene: TRBJ1-5
clone size: -
D gene: -
V gene: TRBV6-5
CDR3 protein: CARGGPQHF
CDR3 DNA: TGTGCTAGGGGGGGGCCCCAGCATTTT

J gene: TRBJ1-2
clone size: -
D gene: -
V gene: TRBV7-3
CDR3 protein: CASRRQIHYGYTF
CDR3 DNA: TGTGCCAGCAGAAGACAGATACACTATGGCTACACCTTC

J gene: TRBJ2-3
clone size: -
D gene: -
V gene: TRBV28
CDR3 protein: CASSSVSDTQYF
CDR3 DNA: TGTGCCAGCAGTTCCGTATCAGATACGCAGTATTTT

J gene: TRBJ2-2
clone size: -
D gene: TRBD1
V gene: TRBV5-4
CDR3 protein: CASSLGQGNTGELFF
CDR3 DNA: TGTGCCAGCAGCTTAGGACAGGGGAACACCGGGGAGCTGTTTTTT

J gene: TRBJ1-5
clone size: -
D gene: TRBD1
V gene: TRBV19
CDR3 protein: CASSMWGQGGNQPQHF
CDR3 DNA: TGTGCCAGTAGTATGTGGGGACAGGGAGGCAATCAGCCCCAGCATTTT

J gene: TRBJ1-4
clone size: -
D gene: -
V gene: TRBV2
CDR3 protein: CASSIMAGPTAEKLFF
CDR3 DNA: TGTGCCAGCAGTATCATGGCCGGGCCGACAGCAGAAAAACTGTTTTTT

J gene: TRBJ2-1
clone size: -
D gene: TRBD2
V gene: TRBV15
CDR3 protein: CATSRDRASGALYNEQFF
CDR3 DNA: TGTGCCACCAGCAGAGATAGGGCTAGCGGGGCCTTATACAATGAGCAGTTCTTC

J gene: TRBJ1-1
clone size: -
D gene: -
V gene: TRBV21-1
CDR3 protein: CASSRLGAWNTEAFF
CDR3 DNA: TGTGCCAGCTCGCGTCTGGGGGCGTGGAACACTGAAGCTTTCTTT

J gene: TRBJ2-1
clone size: -
D gene: TRBD1
V gene: TRBV6-5
CDR3 protein: CASRRTGDAYNEQFF
CDR3 DNA: TGTGCCAGCAGGCGTACAGGGGACGCCTACAATGAGCAGTTCTTC

J gene: TRBJ2-1
clone size: -
D gene: TRBD2
V gene: TRBV5-4
CDR3 protein: CASSLGGGAEFNEQFF
CDR3 DNA: TGTGCCAGCAGCTTGGGCGGGGGGGCCGAATTTAATGAGCAGTTCTTC

J gene: TRBJ2-3
clone size: -
D gene: -
V gene: TRBV20-1
CDR3 protein: CSAAADTQYF
CDR3 DNA: TGCAGTGCCGCAGCAGATACGCAGTATTTT

J gene: TRBJ1-2
clone size: -
D gene: TRBD1
V gene: TRBV11-2
CDR3 protein: CASSRDQGANGYTF
CDR3 DNA: TGTGCCAGCAGCCGAGATCAGGGGGCAAATGGCTACACCTTC

J gene: TRBJ1-1
clone size: once
D gene: TRBD1
V gene: TRBV5-1
CDR3 protein: CASSLGTGLMNTEAFF
CDR3 DNA: TGCGCCAGCAGCCTTGGGACAGGGCTAATGAACACTGAAGCTTTCTTT

J gene: TRBJ2-2
clone size: -
D gene: -
V gene: TRBV30
CDR3 protein: CAWRGGPGELFF
CDR3 DNA: TGTGCCTGGAGGGGTGGGCCCGGGGAGCTGTTTTTT

J gene: TRBJ2-1
clone size: -
D gene: -
V gene: TRBV28
CDR3 protein: CASSRQVNEQFF
CDR3 DNA: TGTGCCAGCAGCCGGCAGGTTAATGAGCAGTTCTTC

J gene: TRBJ2-5
clone size: -
D gene: TRBD2
V gene: TRBV7-6
CDR3 protein: CASSLMAGGRETQYF
CDR3 DNA: TGTGCCAGCAGCTTAATGGCGGGGGGGCGAGAGACCCAGTACTTC

J gene: TRBJ2-5
clone size: -
D gene: -
V gene: TRBV10-1
CDR3 protein: CASSESGAVGKETQYF
CDR3 DNA: TGCGCCAGCAGTGAGTCTGGGGCGGTGGGGAAAGAGACCCAGTACTTC